This T cell receptor beta chain comes out of a study of blood T cell repertoires in COVID-19. About the study: PBMCs, B-cell-depleted T cells, or T cells provided the cDNA or gDNA that made up the material.

Looked up from germline, CDR1 is SGHNT and CDR2 is YYREEE (reference sequence). The CDR3 extends over 16 amino acids. The V end was cut by 3 bases, the J end by 4 bases, with 14 bases between. In the original processing: Nucleated cell counts were estimated from reference gene primer amplification. Sequenced by immunoSEQ multiplex PCR; TCRdb stores in-frame clones only, minus some. The DNA gave D and trimming, while V, J and clone size come from that table. The profile shows 70,000 to 80,000 clones, 82% of them singletons. The sequence derives from a man aged 50-59 years with acute or convalescent COVID-19. Source material: peripheral blood. This chain joins TRBV5-4 and TRBJ2-6; a possible D gene is TRBD1 (5 bases). CDR3 in amino acids: CASSSNTGSGANVLTF. The CDR3 bases are TGTGCCAGCAGCTCCAACACAGGTTCAGGGGCCAACGTCCTGACTTTC. Looking up the rest from reference TRBV5-4 and TRBJ2-6 gives the full variable domain: ETGVTQSPTHLIKTRGQQVTLRCSSQSGHNTVSWYQQALGQGPQFIFQYYREEENGRGNFPPRFSGLQFPNYSSELNVNALELDDSALYLCASSSNTGSGANVLTFGAGSRLTVL.